This T cell receptor beta chain is drawn from a study of blood T cells in healthy people across ages. A J-beta primer mix and a sample-barcoded 5' primer were used in a second PCR of about 6 to 12 cycles. Template switching added a 12-random-nucleotide identifier to every cDNA molecule. TCRdb redid the calling of the 5' RACE reads with MiXCR, one entry per CDR3 protein. The sample has 750,000 to 950,000 distinct CDR3 sequences; under 35% are singletons. Germline values: CDR1 DFQATT, CDR2 SNEGSKA (reference sequence). Trimming removed 2 bases at V and 6 bases at J, with 11 bases between. CDR3 length equals 13 residues. Study conclusions and caveats: Leaving the PBMCs unsorted stopped any conclusive comparison of naive versus antigen-experienced cells.

To note about this clonotype: The antigen is not known.

In addition, the sample was reused for a study of T cells of mothers and their children. This second report adds: Mothers gave over 8 million TCR beta CDR3 reads each, and children some 3 million each.

Source material: blood. The gene calls are TRBV20-1 and TRBJ1-5; no definite D call. This receptor was identified in a woman aged 40 to 50 in good health. DNA for the CDR3: TGCAGTGCTAGAAGGGCAGGTACTCAGCCCCAGCATTTT. Translation: CSARRAGTQPQHF.